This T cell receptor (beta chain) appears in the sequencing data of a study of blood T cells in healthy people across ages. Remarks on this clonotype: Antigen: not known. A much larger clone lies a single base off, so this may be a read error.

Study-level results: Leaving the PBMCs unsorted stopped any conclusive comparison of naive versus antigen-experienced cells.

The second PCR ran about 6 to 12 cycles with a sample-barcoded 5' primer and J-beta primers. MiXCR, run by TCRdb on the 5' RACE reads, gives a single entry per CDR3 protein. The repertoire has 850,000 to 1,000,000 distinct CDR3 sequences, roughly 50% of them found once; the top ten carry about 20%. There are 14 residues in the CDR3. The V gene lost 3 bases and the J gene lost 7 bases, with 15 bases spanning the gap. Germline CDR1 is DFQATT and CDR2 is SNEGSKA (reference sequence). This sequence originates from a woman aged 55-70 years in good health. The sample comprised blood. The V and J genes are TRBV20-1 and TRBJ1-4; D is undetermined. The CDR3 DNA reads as TGCAGTGCTAGTCTTCTAACTGGAGGTGAAAAACTGTTTTTT. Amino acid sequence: CSASLLTGGEKLFF.